One sample yielded the 15 T cell receptor beta chains listed below, sequenced in a study of CD8 T cells in ankylosing spondylitis. TCRdb re-derived calls from the 5' RACE reads in MiXCR, one entry per CDR3 protein. The sample includes 380,000 or so distinct CDR3 sequences, approximately 22% seen only once; the top ten take 10% to 15%. The sample comprised blood, either unsorted or a sorted T cell fraction (not recorded which). The receptors come from a male donor with ankylosing spondylitis or in good health (not recorded which).

This clonotype came up a few times. This chain connects TRBV6-2 or TRBV6-3 to TRBJ2-2, with D hard to call. The CDR3 consists of 14 residues. The germline CDR1 and CDR2 sequences are MNHEY and SVGEGT. Trimming left V 2 bases short and J 3 bases short, with 7 bases between. This CDR3 is CASSYDGYTGELFF. The CDR3, as DNA: TGTGCCAGCAGTTACGATGGTTACACCGGGGAGCTGTTTTTT.

This chain joins TRBV7-6 and TRBJ2-1; no definite D call. The CDR3 spans 15 residues. Per the germline V gene, CDR1 is SGHVS and CDR2 is FNYEAQ. Between the trimmed V and J ends, which lost 1 base and 0 bases, there was a span of 7 bases. CDR3 DNA: TGTGCCAGCAGCTTAGGGAGTAGCTCCTACAATGAGCAGTTCTTC. Its protein product is CASSLGSSSYNEQFF.

This chain joins TRBV6-2 or TRBV6-3 and TRBJ2-3; D is perhaps TRBD2 (6 bases). With 5 bases removed from V and 4 bases from J, the gap between germline ends came to 10 bases. Germline V gene lookup returns CDR1 MNHEY and CDR2 SVGEGT. This CDR3 region has 13 residues. The CDR3 region has the DNA TGTGCCAGCAGTGATCGACTAGCAGATACGCAGTATTTT. It yields the protein CASSDRLADTQYF.

This clonotype has a handful of counts. The genes are TRBV3-1 and TRBJ2-2; D tentatively reads TRBD1 or TRBD2 (5 bases each). Trimming took 3 bases from V and 4 from J, leaving 18 bases between them. The CDR3 has 17 residues. Looked up from germline, CDR1 is LGHDT and CDR2 is YNNKEL (reference sequence). The CDR3 coding sequence is TGTGCCAGCAGCCACCACCGGGACCCGGACCCCACCGGGGAGCTGTTTTTT. It is translated as CASSHHRDPDPTGELFF.

This clonotype was counted a few times. The V and J genes are TRBV29-1 and TRBJ2-2; possibly TRBD2 for D (6 bases). This CDR3 has 15 amino acids. Germline lookup yields CDR1 SQVTM and CDR2 ANQGSEA. V gave up 6 bases and J gave up 10 bases, with 24 bases separating them. CDR3 sequence reads: CSVTGWGDSREELFF. The CDR3 DNA reads TGCAGCGTGACGGGGTGGGGGGACTCCCGCGAGGAGCTGTTTTTT.

This clonotype turned up a few times. The chain has TRBV20-1 and TRBJ2-1, with 10 bases fitting TRBD2. The CDR3 covers 16 residues. V shed 7 bases, J shed 9 bases, and the junction held 18 bases outside the gene matches. CDR1 is DFQATT, CDR2 SNEGSKA, per germline (reference sequence). CDR3 coding DNA: TGCAGTGGCGAGTTTATTTTAAGCGGGGGGGCCGTTGAGCAGTTCTTC. Translation: CSGEFILSGGAVEQFF.

The chain uses TRBV6-1 and TRBJ2-2; TRBD1 might be the D (6 bases). Germline values: CDR1 MNHNS, CDR2 SASEGT. Trimming removed 6 bases from V and 2 bases from J, with 16 bases in between. This CDR3 spans 16 amino acids. Written as DNA, the CDR3 is TGTGCCAGCAGCCTACAGGGCGTCCCAAACACCGGGGAGCTGTTTTTT. Protein sequence: CASSLQGVPNTGELFF.

The V gene is TRBV6-1, the J gene TRBJ2-2; tentatively, D is TRBD2 (7 bases). The CDR3 runs 13 residues. CDR1 is MNHNS and CDR2 is SASEGT in the germline V gene. The V gene lost 9 bases and the J gene lost 3 bases, with 11 bases spanning the gap. The DNA for the CDR3 is TGTGCCAGTACGGGGGGCGACACCGGGGAGCTGTTTTTT. As protein: CASTGGDTGELFF.

This chain connects TRBV2 to TRBJ2-5, with D unresolved. Germline V gene data show CDR1 as SNHLY and CDR2 as FYNNEI. CDR3 length: 14 residues. V lost 7 bases and J lost 4, with 16 bases in between. The CDR3 DNA sequence: TGTGCCAGCACCCAAGACGGGCCGGGAGAGACCCAGTACTTC. Encoded protein: CASTQDGPGETQYF.

This clonotype was detected a few times. The chain recombines TRBV6-1 with TRBJ2-5, with D perhaps TRBD1 (6 bases). Trimming took off 5 bases at V and 5 bases at J, with 18 bases between the two ends. The CDR3 runs 15 residues. Germline CDR1 is MNHNS and CDR2 is SASEGT. The CDR3 region has the DNA TGTGCCAGCAGTCCCCCGGGACACAGTGTTGAGACCCAGTACTTC. This codes for CASSPPGHSVETQYF.

The chain carries TRBV12-5 and TRBJ1-2, with 10 bases aligning to TRBD1. From germline, CDR1 is LGHNT and CDR2 FRNRAP. This CDR3 spans 17 amino acids. Trimming at V came to 2 bases and at J to 4 bases, leaving 10 bases not matched to a gene. CDR3 region: CASGLSGTGDVTYGYTF. CDR3 DNA: TGTGCTAGTGGTTTGAGTGGGACAGGGGACGTTACCTATGGCTACACCTTC.

A few counts support this clonotype. The J gene is TRBJ1-2, the V gene TRBV12-3 or TRBV12-4; TRBD1 matches at 7 bases. Unmatched junction bases numbered 10, after V lost 3 bases and J lost 6 bases. The CDR3 length is 15 residues. The CDR3 here is CASSFGQGEVDGYTF. The DNA of the CDR3 is TGTGCCAGCAGTTTCGGGCAGGGGGAGGTCGATGGCTACACCTTC.

The chain joins TRBV7-9 to TRBJ2-5; no definite D call. The CDR3 is made up of 12 amino acids. Germline lookup yields CDR1 SEHNR and CDR2 FQNEAQ (reference sequence). V lost 5 bases, J lost 5 bases, and 9 bases lay in between. The CDR3 loop reads CASSRSWETQYF. The CDR3 bases are TGTGCCAGCAGCCGTAGCTGGGAGACCCAGTACTTC.

The chain recombines TRBV6-1 with TRBJ2-1; 7 bases line up with TRBD1. CDR3 size: 16 residues. Germline CDR1 MNHNS, CDR2 SASEGT. J gave up 0 bases and V 6 bases, and 8 bases lay outside the gene matches. The CDR3 loop is CASSPSDRSSYNEQFF. The DNA for the CDR3 is TGTGCCAGCAGCCCTTCGGACAGGAGCTCCTACAATGAGCAGTTCTTC.

This sequence joins TRBV18 and TRBJ2-3; TRBD1 matches at 12 bases. J gave up 2 bases and V 2 bases, and 14 bases lay outside the gene matches. CDR1 KGHSH and CDR2 LQKENI come from the germline V gene. The CDR3 contains 20 residues. The CDR3 loop is CASSPSMPGQGAENTDTQYF. The CDR3 region has the DNA TGTGCCAGCTCACCAAGCATGCCGGGACAGGGGGCTGAAAACACAGATACGCAGTATTTT.